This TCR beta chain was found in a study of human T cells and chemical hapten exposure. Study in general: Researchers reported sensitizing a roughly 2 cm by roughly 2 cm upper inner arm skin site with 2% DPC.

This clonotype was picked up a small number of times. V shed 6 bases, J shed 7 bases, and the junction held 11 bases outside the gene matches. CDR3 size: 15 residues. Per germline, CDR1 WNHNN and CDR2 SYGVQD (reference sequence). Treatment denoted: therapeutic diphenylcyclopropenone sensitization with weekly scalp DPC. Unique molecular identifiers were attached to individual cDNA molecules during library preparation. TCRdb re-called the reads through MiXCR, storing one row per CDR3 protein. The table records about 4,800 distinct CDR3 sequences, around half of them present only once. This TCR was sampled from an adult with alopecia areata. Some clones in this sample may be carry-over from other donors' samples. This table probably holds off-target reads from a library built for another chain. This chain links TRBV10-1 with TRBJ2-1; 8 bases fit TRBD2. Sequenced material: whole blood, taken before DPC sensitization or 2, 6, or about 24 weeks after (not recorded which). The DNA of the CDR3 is TGCGCCAGCAGCCTCGGGACTAGTCCCCTAAATGAGCAGTTCTTC. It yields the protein CASSLGTSPLNEQFF.